The present T cell receptor beta chain was sequenced within a study of T cells in Graves' hyperthyroidism and ophthalmopathy. Lactation, pregnancy, other autoimmune disease or uncontrolled infection led to exclusion of patients. The diagnostic basis comprised clinical symptoms, serum thyroxine and TRAb, thyroid ultrasound and orbital computed tomography. Researchers amplified the TCR beta CDR3 regions from RNA transcripts. A set of HTBI primers served as the primers for a first-round RT-PCR of the TCR CDR3. Each CDR3 protein gets one entry after TCRdb re-called the multiplex PCR reads with MiXCR. The table records about 560,000 distinct CDR3 sequences, around 15% of them present only once. Trimming pared 3 bases from V and 4 bases from J, leaving 9 bases between. Germline CDR1 SNHLY, CDR2 FYNNEI. This CDR3 spans 13 amino acids. This clonotype was counted a few times.

What was sequenced was blood. The V call is TRBV2, the J call TRBJ1-2; D remains ambiguous. This TCR came from a woman aged 40-49 years with Graves' hyperthyroidism. The CDR3 reads CASSDNTGYGYTF. The DNA for the CDR3 is TGTGCCAGCAGTGACAACACCGGCTATGGCTACACCTTC.